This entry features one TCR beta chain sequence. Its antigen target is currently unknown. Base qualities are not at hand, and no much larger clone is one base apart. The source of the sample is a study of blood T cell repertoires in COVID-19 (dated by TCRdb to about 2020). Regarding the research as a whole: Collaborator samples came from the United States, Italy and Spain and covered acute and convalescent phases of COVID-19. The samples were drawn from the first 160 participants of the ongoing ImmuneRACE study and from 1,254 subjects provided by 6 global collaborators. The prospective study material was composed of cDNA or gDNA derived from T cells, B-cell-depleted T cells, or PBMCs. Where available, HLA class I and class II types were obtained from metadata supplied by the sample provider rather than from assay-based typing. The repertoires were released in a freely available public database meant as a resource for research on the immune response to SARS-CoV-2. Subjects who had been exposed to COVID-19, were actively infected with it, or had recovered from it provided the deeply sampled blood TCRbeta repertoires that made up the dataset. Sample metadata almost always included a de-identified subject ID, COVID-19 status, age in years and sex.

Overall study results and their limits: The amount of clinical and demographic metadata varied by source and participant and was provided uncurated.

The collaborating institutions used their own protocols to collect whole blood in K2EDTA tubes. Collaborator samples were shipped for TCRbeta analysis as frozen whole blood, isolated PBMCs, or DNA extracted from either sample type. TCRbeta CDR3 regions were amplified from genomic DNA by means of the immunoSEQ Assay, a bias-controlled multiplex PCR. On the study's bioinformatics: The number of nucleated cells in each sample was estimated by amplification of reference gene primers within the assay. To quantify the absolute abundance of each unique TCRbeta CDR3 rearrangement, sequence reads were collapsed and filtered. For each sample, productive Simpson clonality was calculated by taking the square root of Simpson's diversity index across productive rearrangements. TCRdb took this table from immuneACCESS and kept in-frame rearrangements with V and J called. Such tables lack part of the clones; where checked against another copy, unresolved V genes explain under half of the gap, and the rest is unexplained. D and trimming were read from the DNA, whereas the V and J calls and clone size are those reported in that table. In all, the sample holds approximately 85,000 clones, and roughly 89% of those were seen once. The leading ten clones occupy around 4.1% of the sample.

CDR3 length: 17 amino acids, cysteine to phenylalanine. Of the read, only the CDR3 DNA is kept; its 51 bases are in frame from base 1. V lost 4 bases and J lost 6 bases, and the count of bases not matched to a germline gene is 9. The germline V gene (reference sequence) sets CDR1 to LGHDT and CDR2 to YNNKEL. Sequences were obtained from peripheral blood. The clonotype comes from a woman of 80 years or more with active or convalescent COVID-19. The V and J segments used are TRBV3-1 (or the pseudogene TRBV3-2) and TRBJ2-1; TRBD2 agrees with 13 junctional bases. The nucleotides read TGTGCCAGCAGCCGGACCTCAGGGACTAGCGGGACCAATGAGCAGTTCTTC. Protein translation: CASSRTSGTSGTNEQFF.